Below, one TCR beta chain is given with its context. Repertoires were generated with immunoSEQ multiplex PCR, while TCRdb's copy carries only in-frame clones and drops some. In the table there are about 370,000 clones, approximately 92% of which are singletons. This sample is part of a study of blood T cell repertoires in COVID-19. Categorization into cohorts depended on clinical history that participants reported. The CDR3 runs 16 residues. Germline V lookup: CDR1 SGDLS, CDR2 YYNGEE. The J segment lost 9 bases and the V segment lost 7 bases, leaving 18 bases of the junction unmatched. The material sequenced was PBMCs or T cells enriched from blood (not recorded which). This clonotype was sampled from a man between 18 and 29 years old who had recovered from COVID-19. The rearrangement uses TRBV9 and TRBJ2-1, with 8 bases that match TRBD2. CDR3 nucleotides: TGTGCCAGCGGCCCTTCGACGGGACTAGTTAAGGGTGAGCAGTTCTTC. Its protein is CASGPSTGLVKGEQFF.